This T cell receptor (beta chain) originates from a study of cytomegalovirus exposure and HLA in healthy donors (dated by TCRdb to the late 2010s). Study-wide context: An earlier analysis of about 560 of the donors reported approximately 280 Gb of sequence data and 117 million unique TCR beta sequences obtained from 180 million or so T cells. An early release covering 500 to 750 HLA-typed donors comprised approximately 300 gigabases of sequencing data and roughly 85 million unique TCR sequences. Of the 300 to 450 genotyped donors, approximately 80% were placed in the genetic ancestry cluster associated with self-reported Caucasian donors. The study was designed to test whether signatures of past pathogen exposure could be identified by cataloging public T cell receptors. The T cell repertoires of under 700 subjects were profiled by immunosequencing and related to cytomegalovirus serostatus. Besides the first cohort of more than 650 subjects, a separate validation cohort made up of over 100 different subjects was used. High-throughput TCR immunosequencing, statistical association of individual TCRs with disease status, and machine learning were combined to predict cytomegalovirus infection status. To study patterns of TCR occurrence, a later analysis re-analyzed previously published TCR beta repertoires from 666 donors and added high-resolution HLA genotyping. In the later analysis, no new phenotypic data were used to find candidate immune exposures; instead, reliance was placed on TCR beta sequences and their occurrence across donors. To decide whether each TCR beta V gene segment behaved as functional or pseudogenic, an earlier analysis of some 570 of the donors relied on high-throughput TCR beta sequencing. Alongside the repertoire data, information on donor age, sex, ethnicity and CMV serostatus was compiled. In a later genetic analysis, genome-wide SNP genotypes for about 55% of the roughly 700 donors were used, and that subset was treated as a discovery cohort. Every repertoire in the discovery cohort had been generated on one and the same sequencing platform. Class I and class II HLA loci were covered by the typing at four-digit resolution. Typing coverage differed by locus: A, B, C, DRB1 and DQB1 were typed in roughly 629-630 donors, DQA1 in roughly 500, DPA1 in around 580, and DPB1 in 400 to 480. A handful of DR-DQ haplotypes were handled as single units for association and clustering because linkage in the cohort was strong. Across approximately 400 genotyped donors of the cohort, an average of approximately 200,000 unique TCR beta nucleotide sequences per donor were sequenced, and roughly 20% of those sequences were non-productive. Broader findings and caveats from the paper: When HLA alleles, especially DR and DQ, strongly co-occurred, TCR associations were difficult to assign to individual alleles. In a later analysis, HLA-associated TCR beta chains showed more clonal expansion and lower generation probabilities than non-associated chains that were equally common. Broadly in line with IMGT annotations, most TCR beta V segments showed up in productive rearrangements about 87% or about 30% of the time in an earlier analysis of under 700 of the donors. The cohort was sequenced for TCR beta chains only, and without alpha or paired-chain data the features that could be detected were limited. Three of the identified cytomegalovirus-associated TCR beta chains were confirmed in vitro to be specific for cytomegalovirus antigens. For the cohort, immune exposure information was limited to CMV serostatus. In a later analysis, most CMV-associated TCR beta chains were found to appear HLA-restricted, with HLA associations seemingly driven largely by CMV exposure. The sequencing pipeline was judged likely to have produced a cluster of highly shared sequence variants as a technical artifact. A further reported finding was that TCR beta sequences accurately predicted the HLA-A and HLA-B alleles for most subjects in the first cohort. Linkage disequilibrium might explain the correlated functional status among segregating V segments, but an unknown experimental factor could not be ruled out. Because HLA typing was unavailable for some donors at each locus, only the typed subset was used in association tests. The classifier was reported to diagnose cytomegalovirus status with high specificity and sensitivity in both the original and validation cohorts. In a later genetic analysis, fewer N-insertions in productive TCRs were reported among donors in an Asian-associated ancestry cluster than the approximately 670-donor mean. V-gene and J-gene trimming of TCR beta chains was associated with a missense DCLRE1C variant in a later genetic analysis, and the association was replicated in an independent cohort. A later analysis reported that several top co-occurrence clusters appeared linked to parvovirus B19, influenza, CMV and Epstein-Barr virus. Sequencing depth was assumed to be roughly uniform across donors in the presence/absence analyses, though that assumption may not hold. According to the authors, the approach could potentially be generalized to other disease states and immunological phenotypes. Some IMGT-functional V segments, including TRBV6-2 and TRBV6-3, could not be told apart with the 87-base-pair reads, so those segments were excluded. In a later analysis, TCR association rates were found to vary across HLA loci, with the most associated TCRs seen for DRB1 alleles and the fewest for HLA-C alleles. While some public TCRs were present in many individuals, most TCR sequences turned up only very rarely across donors. The study listed approximately 150 TCR beta chains as associated with cytomegalovirus. Roughly 15 rarely observed V segments, including chromosome 9 orphons, were excluded from the earlier analysis of about 610 of the donors because counts were too low. Specific HLA alleles were associated with 15,000 to 20,000 TCR beta sequences at a false discovery rate of 0.05 in a later analysis.

The library was produced with the immunoSEQ multiplex PCR assay. A mixture of 60 forward primers for TCR Vbeta segments and 13 reverse primers for TCR Jbeta segments was used in the multiplex PCR. Amplification of the CDR3 region of rearranged TCR beta genes was performed with a multiplex PCR assay on genomic DNA. On the Illumina HiSeq System, the amplified TCR beta libraries were sequenced as 87-base-pair reads. From the authors' description of their analysis: A later analysis tallied around 82 million unique TCR beta chains across the 550 to 850 repertoires, and roughly 11 million of those chains were shared by two or more donors. To remove PCR and sequencing errors, raw reads were error-corrected and collapsed into unique sequences using a nearest-neighbor algorithm that merged closely related sequences. Alignment of CDR3 sequences to IMGT reference sequences was used to assign V, D and J gene segments. For a sequence to be retained, at least a six-nucleotide match to both a V gene segment and a J gene segment was required. Rearrangements were classified as productive when the CDR3 lacked stop codons and remained in frame with V and J, and all other rearrangements were classified as non-productive. CDR3 was defined by IMGT convention, running from the second conserved V-encoded cysteine to the conserved J-encoded phenylalanine. Sequences without an unambiguous match to a single V gene segment were excluded from the earlier analysis of several hundred of the donors. In an earlier analysis of around 590 of the donors, a V segment was called functional when productive rearrangements were above 56.7%, and segregating when the standard deviation between donors exceeded 5%. A statistical classification framework was built to diagnose cytomegalovirus status from the catalog of TCR beta chain sequences. In a later analysis, TCR nucleotide sequences were compared against IMGT/GENE-DB human TR gene sequences so that V and J genes could be assigned. Using the TCRdist pipeline, a later analysis assigned CDR3 sequences along with most-parsimonious VDJ recombination scenarios. In a later analysis, every TCR beta chain was defined by the combination of its CDR3 amino acid sequence and its V-gene family, and reads without a unique V-gene family were dropped. To address suspected cross-contamination and a sequencing artifact, a later analysis removed approximately 600 highly shared, low-generation-probability nucleotide sequences. In a later analysis, a clonal expansion index was calculated for each public chain from normalized within-repertoire ranks of inferred template counts. Generation probabilities in a later analysis came from a VDJ recombination model fitted to out-of-frame rearrangements, and those results were checked against IGoR. In a later analysis, hypergeometric tests were used to score TCR-TCR, TCR-HLA and TCR-CMV co-occurrence, with a repertoire-size bias correction applied to TCR pairs. To estimate false discovery rates, a later analysis permuted the HLA or CMV assignments 20 times. In a later analysis, co-occurring TCRs were grouped with DBSCAN, and TCRdist sequence similarity was added when clustering was performed within HLA-allele-positive subsets. Repertoires with fewer than 30,000 or more than 120,000 public chains, plus five repertoires with anomalous nucleotide sharing, were excluded from co-occurrence clustering. TCRdb stores this immuneACCESS table with in-frame sequences only. Part of the clones is absent; in the studies checked, under half of the shortfall reflects unresolved V genes, and no reason is known for the rest. V and J calls plus clone size are reproduced from that table; the DNA served to infer D and trimming. The sample records under 250,000 clones, roughly four fifths of which are singletons. The ten largest clones add up to around 1.9% of the sample.

CDR1 MNHEY and CDR2 SVGAGI were looked up in the germline V gene. The V end loses 4 bases and the J end loses 2 bases, and a stretch of 8 bases separates them. The CDR3 holds 13 amino acids from the cysteine to the phenylalanine. The DNA shown is the 39-base CDR3, in frame from base 1. In total, roughly 710 healthy bone marrow donors made up the cohort. Cohort members were all nominally healthy when sampled, although unrecorded immune exposures were likely present. The donor was CMV seronegative and was included in the group of a few hundred seronegative cohort members. A peripheral blood sample was provided by each donor, and peripheral blood mononuclear cells were used for TCR beta sequencing. Genomic DNA extraction from the blood cell samples was performed with the Qiagen DNeasy Blood Extraction Kit. Of note for this clone: The clone's antigen remains unknown. There are no base qualities to consult, and no much larger clone falls within one base.

The sequence was collected from a man under 40 in good health and CMV-seronegative. Recombination joined TRBV6-5 with TRBJ1-2, and the D gene may be TRBD1, 5 bases matching. Sequencing used PBMCs. In nucleotide form, the sequence is TGTGCCAGCAGTTCCGACAGAAACTATGGCTACACCTTC. It encodes CASSSDRNYGYTF.